This TCR beta chain is drawn from a study of shared clonotypes between healthy human individuals. Whole-study results and caveats: Large sequencing depth failed to make sorted-subset sequencing complete, rarefaction showed.

The CDR3 sequence is 12 residues long. CDR1 and CDR2 from the germline V gene are LNHNV and YYDKDF (reference sequence). J was trimmed by 5 bases and V by 5 bases; bases with no gene match: 0. In this sample, this clone turned up once. No antigen is known for it. Clones were read by immunoSEQ multiplex PCR, and TCRdb kept only the in-frame ones, dropping some. The sample lists some 1,100,000 clones, about 80% occurring once. The sequenced material came from memory CD4+ T cells from PBMCs. The subset was: CD45RA-negative fraction. This receptor was obtained from a man between 18 and 35 years old in good health. Some clones in this sample may be carry-over from other donors' samples. The chain uses TRBV15 and TRBJ2-3; 8 bases are shared with TRBD2. The CDR3 loop reads CATSREGDTQYF. The CDR3 DNA sequence: TGTGCCACCAGCCGGGAGGGAGATACGCAGTATTTT. Using reference TRBV15 and TRBJ2-3 for the parts outside the CDR3, the full variable domain is DAMVIQNPRYQVTQFGKPVTLSCSQTLNHNVMYWYQQKSSQAPKLLFHYYDKDFNNEADTPDNFQSRRPNTSFCFLDIRSPGLGDTAMYLCATSREGDTQYFGPGTRLTVL.